A selection of T cell receptor beta chains follows, all from one sample in a study of vaccination effects on CD4 cells after COVID-19. No antigen has been identified for these receptors. Method: immunoSEQ multiplex PCR; TCRdb's copy keeps in-frame clones and lacks some. The top ten clones hold over 12% of a sample with roughly 41,000 clones, around three quarters of them seen once. The specimen comprised CD4+ T cells from PBMCs cultured with HCoV-OC43 spike peptides, sampled after COVID-19 vaccination. The receptors were sampled from a human donor who received a COVID-19 vaccine. The CDR3 runs from the conserved cysteine through the conserved F or W. Fields, in order: CDR3 protein, J gene, V gene.

cdr3_aa: CASSTQEPELYEQYF
j_call: TRBJ2-7
v_call: TRBV21-1

cdr3_aa: CASSQDLSYGPSLIYEQYF
j_call: TRBJ2-7
v_call: TRBV3-1/TRBV3-2

cdr3_aa: CAWSGLAYNEQFF
j_call: TRBJ2-1
v_call: TRBV30

cdr3_aa: CASSVTGYSYEQYF
j_call: TRBJ2-7
v_call: TRBV25-1

cdr3_aa: CASSEGPLYGYTF
j_call: TRBJ1-2
v_call: TRBV6-1

cdr3_aa: CASSPPLSSGANVLTF
j_call: TRBJ2-6
v_call: TRBV18

cdr3_aa: CSASSGGRRTGELFF
j_call: TRBJ2-2
v_call: TRBV20-1

cdr3_aa: CASSQFGGRTEAFF
j_call: TRBJ1-1
v_call: TRBV3-1/TRBV3-2

cdr3_aa: CASSEGQGGTEAFF
j_call: TRBJ1-1
v_call: TRBV18

cdr3_aa: CASSDGAGYTF
j_call: TRBJ1-2
v_call: TRBV6-4

cdr3_aa: CASNVDRGLRSGYTF
j_call: TRBJ1-2
v_call: TRBV6-5

cdr3_aa: CASSLQGANYNEQFF
j_call: TRBJ2-1
v_call: TRBV28

cdr3_aa: CASSQELSLAGEYTDTQYF
j_call: TRBJ2-3
v_call: TRBV4-2

cdr3_aa: CASSLGFEGTYGYTF
j_call: TRBJ1-2
v_call: TRBV7-8

cdr3_aa: CASSQGTGSDTQYF
j_call: TRBJ2-3
v_call: TRBV4-1

cdr3_aa: CASSHPGQGIEGYTF
j_call: TRBJ1-2
v_call: TRBV3-1/TRBV3-2

cdr3_aa: CSVRAGRETQYF
j_call: TRBJ2-5
v_call: TRBV29-1

cdr3_aa: CASSLSMTGANYGYTF
j_call: TRBJ1-2
v_call: TRBV7-9

cdr3_aa: CASSPNPYRDNQPQHF
j_call: TRBJ1-5
v_call: TRBV27

cdr3_aa: CASSHQREANVLTF
j_call: TRBJ2-6
v_call: TRBV4-2

cdr3_aa: CAWTGSDTQYF
j_call: TRBJ2-3
v_call: TRBV30

cdr3_aa: CASSQDITGTGGYTF
j_call: TRBJ1-2
v_call: TRBV3-1/TRBV3-2

cdr3_aa: CASSSHSTGYGNTIYF
j_call: TRBJ1-3
v_call: TRBV7-9

cdr3_aa: CASRTGTGGDTGELFF
j_call: TRBJ2-2
v_call: TRBV25-1

cdr3_aa: CASGSPYITTNYGYTF
j_call: TRBJ1-2
v_call: TRBV12-5

cdr3_aa: CASSLKVRYNEQFF
j_call: TRBJ2-1
v_call: TRBV27

cdr3_aa: CASSLVSWASLSGELFF
j_call: TRBJ2-2
v_call: TRBV5-4

cdr3_aa: CASRLGGGRGDTQYF
j_call: TRBJ2-3
v_call: TRBV6-5

cdr3_aa: CATLQLNTEAFF
j_call: TRBJ1-1
v_call: TRBV24-1

cdr3_aa: CASSSQRAEGSEAFF
j_call: TRBJ1-1
v_call: TRBV18

cdr3_aa: CATSSGQQPSYTEAFF
j_call: TRBJ1-1
v_call: TRBV24-1

cdr3_aa: CASSFSLVNNEQFF
j_call: TRBJ2-1
v_call: TRBV11-3

cdr3_aa: CASSLSGERAGTQYF
j_call: TRBJ2-3
v_call: TRBV5-4

cdr3_aa: CARGGCNQPQHF
j_call: TRBJ1-5
v_call: TRBV19

cdr3_aa: CASTAGTSGQETQYF
j_call: TRBJ2-5
v_call: TRBV6-5

cdr3_aa: CASSFAASYEQYF
j_call: TRBJ2-7
v_call: TRBV5-1

cdr3_aa: CASSRGTVQTRDF
j_call: TRBJ2-4
v_call: TRBV19

cdr3_aa: CASSLDPGGYEQYF
j_call: TRBJ2-7
v_call: TRBV5-6

cdr3_aa: CASSLDIQYGYTF
j_call: TRBJ1-2
v_call: TRBV5-1

cdr3_aa: CASGSGQGRGYTF
j_call: TRBJ1-2
v_call: TRBV12-5

cdr3_aa: CASSQDYGTGVQETQYF
j_call: TRBJ2-5
v_call: TRBV23-1

cdr3_aa: CASSLAGPGQPYEQYF
j_call: TRBJ2-7
v_call: TRBV7-8

cdr3_aa: CASSRQPGQSTDTQYF
j_call: TRBJ2-3
v_call: TRBV3-1/TRBV3-2

cdr3_aa: CASTSTSSYNEQFF
j_call: TRBJ2-1
v_call: TRBV19

cdr3_aa: CASSLEGGAATGTDTQYF
j_call: TRBJ2-3
v_call: TRBV5-1

cdr3_aa: CASSYNYLYGYTF
j_call: TRBJ1-2
v_call: TRBV6-5

cdr3_aa: CAISDKGGNTGELFF
j_call: TRBJ2-2
v_call: TRBV10-3

cdr3_aa: CASRRGSQETQYF
j_call: TRBJ2-5
v_call: TRBV13

cdr3_aa: CATSANRGLTYNEQFF
j_call: TRBJ2-1
v_call: TRBV24-1

cdr3_aa: CASSPTSYGYTF
j_call: TRBJ1-2
v_call: TRBV5-1